This T cell receptor (beta chain) came from a study of blood T cell repertoires in COVID-19. Measured with immunoSEQ multiplex PCR; TCRdb has only the in-frame clones, and not every one. Counted here are under 300,000 clones, about 88% occurring once; the ten biggest clones make up under 9%. There are 15 residues in the CDR3. V gave up 4 bases and J gave up 2 bases; unmatched junction bases: 6. Germline loops: CDR1 SGHDT, CDR2 YYEEEE. V gene TRBV5-6 combines with J gene TRBJ2-3; 8 bases match TRBD2. This receptor was taken from a woman between 65 and 79 years old with active or convalescent COVID-19. The sample comprised peripheral blood. Here the CDR3 reads CASSPGLAFTDTQYF. The CDR3 DNA sequence: TGTGCCAGCAGCCCCGGACTAGCCTTCACAGATACGCAGTATTTT.